What follows describes a single TCR beta chain. Assay used: immunoSEQ multiplex PCR; TCRdb lists only in-frame clones, some missing. The sample records 23,000 or so clones, 85% being singletons. Specified time point: cycle 4 day 1 (C4D1), after six to seven weeks of nivolumab. Every patient was affected by relapse after autologous stem cell transplantation, while exposure to brentuximab vedotin was not uniform. This entry is derived from a study of PD-1 blockade in classical Hodgkin lymphoma. The sequence was collected from a human donor with classical Hodgkin lymphoma. The sequenced sample was peripheral blood mononuclear cells (PBMCs), obtained before the fourth cycle of nivolumab.

CDR3 sequence (DNA): TGTGCCACCAGCAGAGGGGGAGCACAGGGGGAGGGCACTGAAGCTTTCTTT. Translating gives CATSRGGAQGEGTEAFF. This chain connects TRBV15 to TRBJ1-1; 8 bases map to TRBD1. The germline gives CDR1 LNHNV, CDR2 YYDKDF (reference sequence). V gave up 1 base and J gave up 4 bases; unmatched junction bases: 11. The CDR3 extends over 17 amino acids.